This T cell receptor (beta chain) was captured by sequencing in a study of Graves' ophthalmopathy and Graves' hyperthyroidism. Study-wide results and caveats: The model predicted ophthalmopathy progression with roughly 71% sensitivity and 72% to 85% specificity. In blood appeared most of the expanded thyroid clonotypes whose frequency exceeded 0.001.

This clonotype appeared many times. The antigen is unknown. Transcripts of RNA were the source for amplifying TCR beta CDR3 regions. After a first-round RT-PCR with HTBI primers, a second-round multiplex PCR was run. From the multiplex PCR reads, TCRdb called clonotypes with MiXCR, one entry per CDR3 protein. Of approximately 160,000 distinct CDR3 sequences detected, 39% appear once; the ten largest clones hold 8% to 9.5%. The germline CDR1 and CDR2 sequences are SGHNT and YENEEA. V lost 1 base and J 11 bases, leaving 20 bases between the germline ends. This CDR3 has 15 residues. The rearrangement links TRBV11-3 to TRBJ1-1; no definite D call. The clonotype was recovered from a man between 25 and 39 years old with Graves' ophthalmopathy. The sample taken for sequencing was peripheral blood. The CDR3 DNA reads TGTGCCAGCAGCTTAGGGCGGGGAACCCCCGTACGGGCTTTCTTT. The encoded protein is CASSLGRGTPVRAFF.